This TCR beta chain was sequenced during a study of OX40 agonist ivuxolimab in advanced cancers. Germline CDR1 MDHEN, CDR2 SYDVKM. The CDR3 has 14 amino acids. V gave up 6 bases and J gave up 3 bases; unmatched junction bases: 5. About this clone: The same CDR3 can be traced to other DNA sequences in this sample.

Data came from immunoSEQ multiplex PCR; TCRdb stores just in-frame clones and leaves some out. In the table there are tens of thousands of clones, about 90% of which are singletons. Sequenced here: CD4+ or CD8+ T cells sorted from blood, sampled in a trial of the OX40 agonist ivuxolimab. The chain employs TRBV28 and TRBJ2-7; 10 bases line up with TRBD1. The source of this sequence is an adult with an advanced solid tumor such as melanoma, head and neck, liver or kidney cancer. CDR3 region: CASSLRDRGYEQYF. DNA of the CDR3: TGTGCCAGCAGCCTCCGGGACAGGGGCTACGAGCAGTACTTC.